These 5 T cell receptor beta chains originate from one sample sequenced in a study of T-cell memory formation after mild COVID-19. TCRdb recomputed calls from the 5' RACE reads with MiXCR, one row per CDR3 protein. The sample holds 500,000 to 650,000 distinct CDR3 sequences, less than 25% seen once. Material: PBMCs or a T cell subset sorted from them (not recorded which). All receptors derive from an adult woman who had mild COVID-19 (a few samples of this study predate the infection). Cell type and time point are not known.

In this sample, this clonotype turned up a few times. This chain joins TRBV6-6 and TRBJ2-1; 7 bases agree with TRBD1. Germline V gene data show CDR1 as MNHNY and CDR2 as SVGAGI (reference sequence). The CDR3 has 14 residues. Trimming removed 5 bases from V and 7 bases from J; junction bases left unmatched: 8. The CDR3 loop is CASSLGSRGNEQFF. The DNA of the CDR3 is TGTGCCAGCAGTCTAGGAAGCAGGGGGAATGAGCAGTTCTTC.

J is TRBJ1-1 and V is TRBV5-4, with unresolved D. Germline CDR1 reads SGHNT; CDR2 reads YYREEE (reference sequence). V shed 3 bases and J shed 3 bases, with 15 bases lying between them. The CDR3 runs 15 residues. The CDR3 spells CASSSGKTKYTEAFF. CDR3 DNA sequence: TGTGCCAGCAGCTCCGGGAAGACAAAGTACACTGAAGCTTTCTTT.

The CDR3 bases are TGTGCCACCAGTCACAGGGACACCTATGGCTACACCTTC. It translates to CATSHRDTYGYTF. The rearrangement uses TRBV24-1 and TRBJ1-2, with TRBD1 as a possible D gene (6 bases). Between the trimmed V and J ends, which lost 6 bases and 4 bases, there was a span of 11 bases. Germline assignment: CDR1 KGHDR and CDR2 SFDVKD. CDR3 length: 13 residues.

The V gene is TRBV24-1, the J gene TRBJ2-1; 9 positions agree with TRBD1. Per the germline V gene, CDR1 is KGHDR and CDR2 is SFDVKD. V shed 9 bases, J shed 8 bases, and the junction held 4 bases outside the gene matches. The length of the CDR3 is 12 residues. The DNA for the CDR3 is TGTGCCACCGGGACAGGGTCGGATGAGCAGTTCTTC. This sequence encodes CATGTGSDEQFF.

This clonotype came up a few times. CDR3 nucleotide sequence: TGTGCCATCAGTGAGGAGAAGGGTTATGGCTACACCTTC. It is translated as CAISEEKGYGYTF. This chain uses TRBV10-3 with TRBJ1-2; D is uncertain. Germline loops: CDR1 ENHRY, CDR2 SYGVKD. V was trimmed by 2 bases and J by 5 bases, leaving 9 bases between them. This CDR3 contains 13 residues.